Presented here are 13 T cell receptor beta chains from one specimen sequenced in a study of radiotherapy plus CTLA-4 blockade in lung cancer (dated by TCRdb to 2017 to 2018). The library came from the immunoSEQ multiplex PCR assay. TCRdb stores this immuneACCESS table with in-frame sequences only. Part of the clones is absent; in the studies checked, under half of the shortfall reflects unresolved V genes, and no reason is known for the rest. The sample contains tens of thousands of clones, 77% of them found a single time. The top ten clonotypes cover around 3.7% of the sample. Sample: peripheral blood, taken from a patient treated with radiotherapy plus ipilimumab. These receptors were collected from a human donor with non-small cell lung cancer who had a partial response to radiotherapy plus ipilimumab.

The chain is built from TRBV7-9 and TRBJ1-4; TRBD1 aligns across 8 bases. Germline CDR1 is SEHNR and CDR2 is FQNEAQ (reference sequence). V shed 4 bases, J shed 8 bases, and the junction held 9 bases outside the gene matches. This CDR3 comprises 15 residues. The CDR3 spells CASSSLQGASEKLFF. CDR3 in DNA: TGTGCCAGCAGCTCTCTGCAGGGGGCCAGCGAAAAACTGTTTTTT.

CDR3 sequence reads: CSVPGQGAGTF. The CDR3 coding sequence is TGCAGCGTGCCGGGACAGGGGGCAGGCACCTTC. V gene TRBV29-1 combines with J gene TRBJ1-2; 12 bases line up with TRBD1. The CDR3 sequence is 11 residues long. V trimming: 6 bases; J trimming: 13 bases; junction bases outside the gene matches: 6. Germline CDR1 and CDR2: SQVTM and ANQGSEA.

The rearrangement links TRBV7-9 to TRBJ2-7; 9 nucleotides agree with TRBD1. CDR3 length equals 14 residues. From germline, CDR1 is SEHNR and CDR2 FQNEAQ (reference sequence). V was pared by 4 bases and J by 5 bases, with 6 bases of the junction left unmatched. The CDR3 nucleotides read TGTGCCAGCAGCTCAACAGGGGGCCCTGACGAGCAGTACTTC. This encodes CASSSTGGPDEQYF.

The rearrangement uses TRBV7-2 and TRBJ1-5; D is unclear. V lost 5 bases to trimming and J lost 1 base, with 12 bases between them. The CDR3 is made up of 15 amino acids. Per the germline V gene, CDR1 is SGHTA and CDR2 is FQGNSA. Written as DNA, the CDR3 is TGTGCCAGCAGCCTGGTCAGTTTCAGCAATCAGCCCCAGCATTTT. This codes for CASSLVSFSNQPQHF.

This clone is deemed medium-sized. The chain couples TRBV4-2 to TRBJ2-7, with D possibly matching TRBD2 (6 bases). Between the trimmed V and J ends, which lost 4 bases and 0 bases, there was a span of 13 bases. The CDR3 extends over 15 amino acids. Germline loops: CDR1 LGHNA, CDR2 YNFKEQ. The CDR3 region has the DNA TGTGCCAGCAGCCGCGACCGGGGGAGCTCCTACGAGCAGTACTTC. Amino acids: CASSRDRGSSYEQYF.

The V call is TRBV5-6, the J call TRBJ2-2; 7 positions agree with TRBD1. V shed 4 bases, J shed 1 base, and the junction held 7 bases outside the gene matches. Germline V gene sequence: CDR1 SGHDT, CDR2 YYEEEE. The CDR3 extends over 16 amino acids. In DNA, the CDR3 is TGTGCCAGCAGCGGAGACAGGGTTTGGAACACCGGGGAGCTGTTTTTT. Amino acid sequence: CASSGDRVWNTGELFF.

This sequence joins TRBV14 and TRBJ2-7, with D uncertain. The CDR3 runs 11 residues. The V end was cut by 1 base, the J end by 12 bases, with 10 bases between. CDR1 and CDR2 from the germline V gene are SGHDN and FVKESK. CDR3 sequence reads: CASSQAAGLYF. Here the CDR3 DNA reads TGTGCCAGCAGCCAAGCGGCAGGTCTGTACTTC.

The V gene is TRBV6-1, the J gene TRBJ1-5; TRBD1 matches 7 bases. This CDR3 contains 17 residues. Germline lookup yields CDR1 MNHNS and CDR2 SASEGT. Germline trimming cut 4 bases from V and 3 bases from J; bases unmatched to any gene: 12. For the CDR3, the DNA is TGTGCCAGCAGTGTCGGCGGGGCAGGGGGATACAATCAGCCCCAGCATTTT. Residues: CASSVGGAGGYNQPQHF.

The rearrangement uses TRBV5-1 and TRBJ2-5, with 8 bases lining up with TRBD2. CDR3 length equals 18 residues. From germline, CDR1 is SGHRS and CDR2 YFSETQ. V lost 4 bases, J lost 4 bases, and 18 bases stayed unmatched. CDR3 nucleotide sequence: TGCGCCAGCAGCAGTAAACTAGCGGCCCCAAGGGGGGGAGAGACCCAGTACTTC. This sequence encodes CASSSKLAAPRGGETQYF.

The chain carries TRBV7-8 and TRBJ1-6; D is uncertain. Between the trimmed V and J ends, which lost 2 bases and 7 bases, there was a span of 9 bases. CDR1 and CDR2 from the germline V gene are SGHVS and FQNEAQ. This CDR3 spans 14 amino acids. The CDR3 protein is CASSLSTTNSPLHF. CDR3 nucleotides: TGTGCCAGCAGCTTATCCACGACAAATTCACCCCTCCACTTT.

The rearrangement links TRBV10-1 to TRBJ1-1; tentative D call: TRBD1 (5 bases). This CDR3 region has 13 residues. CDR1 is WNHNN, CDR2 SYGVQD, per germline (reference sequence). The V gene lost 3 bases and the J gene lost 1 base, with 6 bases spanning the gap. The CDR3 DNA reads as TGCGCCAGCAGTGAAAGGGGGAACACTGAAGCTTTCTTT. As protein: CASSERGNTEAFF.

V and J are TRBV6-5 and TRBJ2-5; perhaps TRBD2 as D (6 bases). Germline V gene lookup returns CDR1 MNHEY and CDR2 SVGAGI. CDR3 length equals 13 residues. V gave up 4 bases and J gave up 5 bases, with 11 bases separating them. DNA for the CDR3: TGTGCCAGCAGTTCCCTGGGGAGGGAGACCCAGTACTTC. It yields the protein CASSSLGRETQYF.

The CDR3 protein is CASSEQGYTEAFF. The CDR3 DNA reads as TGTGCCAGCAGTGAACAGGGATACACTGAAGCTTTCTTT. This rearrangement joins TRBV2 to TRBJ1-1; tentative D call: TRBD1 (5 bases). The CDR3 runs 13 residues. V was shortened by 2 bases and J by 3 bases, with 7 bases between the two germline ends. The germline V gene has CDR1 SNHLY and CDR2 FYNNEI.